The clone carrying this T cell receptor (beta chain) was picked up many times. Its antigen is currently unknown. Genomic DNA constituted the template upon which TCR beta VDJ and CDR3 profiling was performed. TCRdb re-called the reads with MiXCR, one entry per CDR3 protein. The sample lists about 220,000 distinct CDR3 sequences, around 32% occurring once. V gave up 5 bases and J gave up 1 base; unmatched junction bases: 6. Germline loops: CDR1 LNHDA, CDR2 SQIVND (reference sequence). The CDR3 is 15 residues long. The data were obtained in a study of CD8+CD57+ T cells in acquired aplastic anemia. Study information: CD4+ and CD8+ cells, once sorted, gave DNA averaging approximately 3.4 ug. There were about 10.8 million reads, on average, for CD4+ cells from healthy donors. Regarding the study as a whole: Patients and controls were not found to differ significantly in CD8+ Simpson's diversity. Patients and controls were found to share twenty-nine CD8+ CDR3 sequences.

The sample comprised sorted CD4+, CD8+, or CD8+CD57+ T cells (not recorded which) from PBMCs. V gene TRBV19 combines with J gene TRBJ2-7; 9 bases are shared with TRBD1. This sequence originates from a human donor in good health, serving as a control. The CDR3 DNA reads TGTGCCAGTAGTTCGTTGGGACAGGGATCCTACGAGCAGTACTTC. Protein: CASSSLGQGSYEQYF.